Below, 32 T cell receptor beta chains from the same sample are listed, as sequenced in a study of blood T cell repertoires in COVID-19. Assay used: immunoSEQ multiplex PCR; TCRdb lists only in-frame clones, some missing. The table includes some 130,000 clones, 86% detected once. Sequencing input: peripheral blood. These receptors all stem from a woman in her sixties or seventies with COVID-19, enrolled during active disease.

V usage is TRBV7-8 and J usage is TRBJ2-5; D remains unclear. CDR3 length equals 12 residues. Looked up from germline, CDR1 is SGHVS and CDR2 is FQNEAQ. Between the trimmed V and J ends, which lost 2 bases and 5 bases, there was a span of 6 bases. The CDR3 is CASSLREETQYF. Written as DNA, the CDR3 is TGTGCCAGCAGCTTACGTGAGGAGACCCAGTACTTC.

The chain has TRBV18 and TRBJ2-1, with 11 bases identical to TRBD1. After removal of 3 bases from V and 8 bases from J, the junction contained 6 bases not matched to a gene. Germline V gene data show CDR1 as KGHSH and CDR2 as LQKENI. This CDR3 is 15 amino acids long. The CDR3 bases are TGTGCCAGCTCACCTCCGGACAGGGGGCCTCATGAGCAGTTCTTC. This codes for CASSPPDRGPHEQFF.

The CDR3 region is CAWSVGTGGRFF. The CDR3 DNA follows: TGTGCCTGGAGTGTGGGTACAGGGGGTCGGTTCTTC. This chain uses TRBV30 with TRBJ2-1, with 8 nucleotides matching TRBD1. CDR3 length: 12 amino acids. Germline-derived CDR1 and CDR2 are GTSNPN and SVGIG (reference sequence). With 0 bases clipped from V and 15 bases from J, the junction kept 7 bases outside the gene matches.

The chain carries TRBV7-9 and TRBJ2-7; D may be TRBD2 (5 bases). The length of the CDR3 is 14 residues. The V gene's germline CDR1 is SEHNR and CDR2 FQNEAQ (reference sequence). Trimming took 1 base from V and 3 from J, leaving 10 bases between them. CDR3 residues: CASSLDPRDYEQYF. CDR3 DNA: TGTGCCAGCAGCTTAGATCCCCGGGACTACGAGCAGTACTTC.

The CDR3 loop reads CASSLTGFNEKLFF. In nucleotides, the CDR3 is TGTGCCAGCAGTCTGACAGGTTTTAATGAAAAACTGTTTTTT. This sequence joins TRBV2 and TRBJ1-4; D is perhaps TRBD1 (6 bases). CDR1 and CDR2 (germline): SNHLY, FYNNEI. The CDR3 length is 14 residues. The V and J ends lost 5 bases and 4 bases respectively, with 11 bases between them.

The rearrangement uses TRBV13 and TRBJ2-7; a weak D match, TRBD1 (6 bases). The germline V gene encodes CDR1 PRHDT and CDR2 FYEKMQ (reference sequence). The CDR3 has 14 amino acids. V gave up 5 bases and J gave up 2 bases, with 13 bases separating them. The chain's CDR3 is CASSPQGTTYEQYF. As DNA, the CDR3 is TGTGCCAGCAGCCCCCAGGGGACCACCTACGAGCAGTACTTC.

V gene TRBV19 combines with J gene TRBJ2-7; 10 nucleotides match TRBD1. V trimming: 5 bases; J trimming: 6 bases; junction bases outside the gene matches: 10. The CDR3 spans 15 residues. Germline assignment: CDR1 LNHDA and CDR2 SQIVND (reference sequence). The CDR3 nucleotides read TGTGCCAGTAGTCTACCCGGGACAGGGGTATTCGAGCAGTACTTC. This gives the protein CASSLPGTGVFEQYF.

V is TRBV6-5 and J is TRBJ2-1; TRBD1 agrees at 7 bases. Germline CDR1 and CDR2: MNHEY and SVGAGI. CDR3 size: 15 residues. Unmatched junction bases numbered 6, after V lost 5 bases and J lost 2 bases. CDR3 loop: CASSRDRETYNEQFF. Written as DNA, the CDR3 is TGTGCCAGCAGTCGCGACAGGGAGACCTACAATGAGCAGTTCTTC.

The chain couples TRBV28 to TRBJ1-5; D is perhaps TRBD1 (6 bases). CDR3 length: 14 amino acids. Trimming left V 6 bases short and J 3 bases short, with 12 bases between. The germline CDR1 and CDR2 sequences are MDHEN and SYDVKM. The CDR3 here is CASSRGQNNQPQHF. CDR3 sequence (DNA): TGTGCCAGCAGCCGCGGACAGAACAATCAGCCCCAGCATTTT.

The J gene is TRBJ1-3, the V gene TRBV6-1; D call uncertain. The CDR3 has 16 amino acids. V was pared by 4 bases and J by 0 bases, with 13 bases between. CDR1 is MNHNS, CDR2 SASEGT, per germline. Here the CDR3 reads CASSAVRSGSGNTIYF. CDR3 sequence (DNA): TGTGCCAGCAGTGCTGTGCGTTCTGGCTCTGGAAACACCATATATTTT.

V gene TRBV6-5 combines with J gene TRBJ2-7, with TRBD2 matching over 9 bases. Trimming removed 4 bases from V and 4 bases from J; junction bases left unmatched: 11. CDR1 and CDR2 (germline): MNHEY, SVGAGI. This CDR3 region has 16 residues. The CDR3 DNA reads as TGTGCCAGCAGTTCCCTTTCCTTTAGCGGGGGATACGAGCAGTACTTC. It translates to CASSSLSFSGGYEQYF.

This clone occurred once. The V gene is TRBV7-2, the J gene TRBJ1-4; no definite D call. CDR1 and CDR2 (germline): SGHTA, FQGNSA. The length of the CDR3 is 13 residues. Trimming stripped 5 bases from V and 8 bases from J, with 12 bases between. The CDR3 bases are TGTGCCAGCAGCGTTCAGGTTCGAGAAAAACTGTTTTTT. Translating gives CASSVQVREKLFF.

The chain is built from TRBV2 and TRBJ2-7, with 11 bases identical to TRBD1. The ends lost 3 bases at V and 5 bases at J; junction bases unmatched: 6. The CDR3 runs 15 residues. From germline, CDR1 is SNHLY and CDR2 FYNNEI. CDR3 in DNA: TGTGCCAGCAGTGAGCGGACAGGGGGCTTCAACGAGCAGTACTTC. Translated: CASSERTGGFNEQYF.

The chain joins TRBV5-1 to TRBJ1-2, with D possibly TRBD1 on 6 matching bases. The germline gives CDR1 SGHRS, CDR2 YFSETQ. The CDR3 extends over 15 amino acids. The germline V and J ends were trimmed by 4 bases and 3 bases, with 16 bases remaining between them. The CDR3 is CASSVGGRGDYGYTF. CDR3 DNA sequence: TGCGCCAGCAGCGTCGGCGGCAGGGGAGACTATGGCTACACCTTC.

This clone showed up just a few times. The chain carries TRBV18 and TRBJ1-2; possible D gene TRBD1, 6 bases. This CDR3 comprises 13 residues. Deletions cut 3 bases from V and 2 bases from J, with 7 bases between. Germline lookup yields CDR1 KGHSH and CDR2 LQKENI. The CDR3 loop reads CASSPGANYGYTF. DNA of the CDR3: TGTGCCAGCTCACCGGGGGCAAACTATGGCTACACCTTC. Combining the CDR3 with reference TRBV18 and TRBJ1-2 gives the whole variable domain NAGVMQNPRHLVRRRGQEARLRCSPMKGHSHVYWYRQLPEEGLKFMVYLQKENIIDESGMPKERFSAEFPKEGPSILRIQQVVRGDSAAYFCASSPGANYGYTFGSGTRLTVV.

The rearrangement links TRBV7-9 to TRBJ2-1; 7 nucleotides agree with TRBD2. This CDR3 comprises 18 residues. V gave up 5 bases and J gave up 0 bases; unmatched junction bases: 13. Germline V gene data show CDR1 as SEHNR and CDR2 as FQNEAQ (reference sequence). CDR3 DNA: TGTGCCAGCAGCCCCGGGGCCTCGGGGGGACTCTCCTACAATGAGCAGTTCTTC. This encodes CASSPGASGGLSYNEQFF.

The rearrangement links TRBV5-4 to TRBJ1-1, with a tentative D call TRBD1 (5 bases). This CDR3 is 15 amino acids long. Trimming stripped 6 bases from V and 1 base from J, with 16 bases between. The germline V gene encodes CDR1 SGHNT and CDR2 YYREEE (reference sequence). The CDR3: CASTLAAGGNTEAFF. The DNA for the CDR3 is TGTGCCAGCACCCTCGCAGCCGGGGGGAACACTGAAGCTTTCTTT.

The chain couples TRBV29-1 to TRBJ2-1; 13 nucleotides line up with TRBD2. Germline lookup yields CDR1 SQVTM and CDR2 ANQGSEA. Trimming at V came to 3 bases and at J to 8 bases, leaving 4 bases not matched to a gene. The CDR3 has 14 residues. CDR3 region: CSVEATSGGDEQFF. The CDR3 nucleotides are TGCAGCGTTGAGGCCACTAGCGGGGGGGATGAGCAGTTCTTC.

The chain recombines TRBV27 with TRBJ2-2, with 14 bases matching TRBD2. Germline V CDR1 and CDR2: MNHEY, SMNVEV (reference sequence). This CDR3 has 17 residues. J was trimmed by 6 bases and V by 3 bases; bases with no gene match: 6. Here the CDR3 reads CASSLSPGLAGAGELFF. CDR3 nucleotides: TGTGCCAGCAGTTTGTCCCCGGGACTAGCGGGAGCCGGGGAGCTGTTTTTT.

With regard to this clone: The junction and the germline gene differ at one end; a read error may be behind it. The rearrangement uses TRBV11-2 and TRBJ2-7, with 9 bases identical to TRBD1. CDR1 is SGHAT, CDR2 FQNNGV, per germline. The CDR3 covers 16 residues. The CDR3 bases are TGTGCCAGCAGCTCCGGTGGACAGGGGATCTCCCACGAGCAGTACTTC. Its protein product is CASSSGGQGISHEQYF.

The chain carries TRBV7-9 and TRBJ2-2; TRBD1 matches 7 bases. V lost 5 bases, J lost 4 bases, and 7 bases stayed unmatched. From germline, CDR1 is SEHNR and CDR2 FQNEAQ (reference sequence). This CDR3 is 15 amino acids long. The CDR3 sequence: CASSPDRAPTGELFF. CDR3 sequence (DNA): TGTGCCAGCAGCCCTGACAGGGCCCCCACCGGGGAGCTGTTTTTT. Together with reference TRBV7-9 and TRBJ2-2, the CDR3 gives the full variable domain: DTGVSQNPRHKITKRGQNVTFRCDPISEHNRLYWYRQTLGQGPEFLTYFQNEAQLEKSRLLSDRFSAERPKGSFSTLEIQRTEQGDSAMYLCASSPDRAPTGELFFGEGSRLTVL.

The chain recombines TRBV7-9 with TRBJ1-4; TRBD1 matches 9 bases. The CDR3 consists of 16 residues. Per the germline V gene, CDR1 is SEHNR and CDR2 is FQNEAQ (reference sequence). Unmatched junction bases numbered 7, after V lost 5 bases and J lost 3 bases. The CDR3 region has the DNA TGTGCCAGCAGCCTAGGACAGGGGCGGGCTAATGAAAAACTGTTTTTT. Translated: CASSLGQGRANEKLFF.

The chain combines TRBV6-5 with TRBJ2-7, with TRBD2 matching 7 bases. The ends lost 6 bases at V and 7 bases at J; junction bases unmatched: 15. The V gene's germline CDR1 is MNHEY and CDR2 SVGAGI. The CDR3 is 15 residues long. The DNA of the CDR3 is TGTGCCAGCAGCCCCCGGCCTAGCGGCCCCATAGAGCAGTACTTC. This codes for CASSPRPSGPIEQYF.

The chain uses TRBV5-1 and TRBJ2-7, with a possible D match to TRBD1 (5 bases). CDR3 length: 13 residues. Germline CDR1 is SGHRS and CDR2 is YFSETQ. Trimming stripped 7 bases from V and 5 bases from J, with 16 bases between. The CDR3 nucleotides are TGCGCCAGCGGGGCGAGTAGGCGCGACGAGCAGTACTTC. Its protein product is CASGASRRDEQYF.

The V and J genes are TRBV5-1 and TRBJ2-7; D gene unclear. V was cut by 0 bases and J by 5 bases, with 9 bases left in between. This CDR3 is 13 amino acids long. CDR1 is SGHRS and CDR2 is YFSETQ in the germline V gene. The CDR3 DNA follows: TGCGCCAGCAGCTTGGTAACAGTAGACGAGCAGTACTTC. As protein: CASSLVTVDEQYF.

The V gene is TRBV29-1, the J gene TRBJ1-1; TRBD1 agrees at 7 bases. The length of the CDR3 is 13 residues. Germline V CDR1 and CDR2: SQVTM, ANQGSEA. Trimming took 4 bases from V and 3 from J; bases not matched to a gene: 5. The CDR3, as DNA: TGCAGCGTTGCTGAAGGGGGCGACACTGAAGCTTTCTTT. It translates to CSVAEGGDTEAFF. The complete variable domain, with remaining parts taken from reference TRBV29-1 and TRBJ1-1, reads SAVISQKPSRDICQRGTSLTIQCQVDSQVTMMFWYRQQPGQSLTLIATANQGSEATYESGFVIDKFPISRPNLTFSTLTVSNMSPEDSSIYLCSVAEGGDTEAFFGQGTRLTVV.

The chain employs TRBV10-3 and TRBJ2-7; 10 nucleotides agree with TRBD1. CDR1 is ENHRY and CDR2 is SYGVKD in the germline V gene. Germline trimming cut 3 bases from V and 4 bases from J; bases unmatched to any gene: 6. The CDR3 has 15 amino acids. In DNA form, the CDR3 reads TGTGCCATCAGTGAAATAGGACAGGGGGTTTACGAGCAGTACTTC. Encoded protein: CAISEIGQGVYEQYF.

V gene TRBV6-5 combines with J gene TRBJ1-2; 7 nucleotides match TRBD1. Germline values: CDR1 MNHEY, CDR2 SVGAGI. The junction had 10 bases not matched to a gene; V was cut back by 6 bases and J by 6 bases. The CDR3 spans 14 residues. The CDR3 is CASSFGQAWDGYTF. CDR3 DNA: TGTGCCAGCAGCTTTGGACAGGCCTGGGATGGCTACACCTTC.

The J gene is TRBJ1-2, the V gene TRBV28; D remains unclear. Germline loops: CDR1 MDHEN, CDR2 SYDVKM. Trimming took off 7 bases at V and 5 bases at J, with 17 bases between the two ends. This CDR3 contains 14 residues. CDR3 sequence: CASIRTPGRYGYTF. As DNA, the CDR3 is TGTGCCAGCATCCGGACCCCGGGGAGGTATGGCTACACCTTC.

V gene TRBV11-2 combines with J gene TRBJ2-7, with no clear D. The CDR3 spans 14 residues. Germline CDR1 reads SGHAT; CDR2 reads FQNNGV. V lost 1 base and J 0 bases, leaving 7 bases between the germline ends. CDR3: CASSLGPLSYEQYF. CDR3 DNA: TGTGCCAGCAGCTTAGGTCCACTCTCCTACGAGCAGTACTTC.

The CDR3 here is CASSLDWTSGGELFF. The CDR3 DNA follows: TGTGCCAGCAGCTTAGACTGGACTAGCGGGGGGGAGCTGTTTTTT. The genes are TRBV7-9 and TRBJ2-2; 11 bases fit TRBD2. The CDR3 runs 15 residues. The V and J ends lost 1 base and 8 bases, in that order; junction bases with no gene match: 3. The germline V gene has CDR1 SEHNR and CDR2 FQNEAQ (reference sequence).

This chain connects TRBV7-2 to TRBJ1-3; D might be TRBD1 (6 bases). Trimming took 5 bases from V and 3 from J, leaving 11 bases between them. Germline CDR1 is SGHTA and CDR2 is FQGNSA. The CDR3 consists of 14 residues. The CDR3, as DNA: TGTGCCAGCAGCGCCCAGGGGTTTGGAAACACCATATATTTT. This codes for CASSAQGFGNTIYF.